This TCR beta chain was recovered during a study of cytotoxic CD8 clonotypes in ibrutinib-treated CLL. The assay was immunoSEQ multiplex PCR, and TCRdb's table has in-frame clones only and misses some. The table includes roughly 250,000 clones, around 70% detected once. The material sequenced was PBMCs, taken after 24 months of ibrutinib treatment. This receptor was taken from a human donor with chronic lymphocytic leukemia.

The CDR3 reads CASSFLSSGANVLTF. CDR3 nucleotides: TGTGCCAGCAGTTTCCTGAGCTCTGGGGCCAACGTCCTGACTTTC. This chain links TRBV28 with TRBJ2-6, with unresolved D. V was clipped by 3 bases and J by 0 bases, with 6 bases between them. This CDR3 has 15 residues. Germline V gene lookup returns CDR1 MDHEN and CDR2 SYDVKM.